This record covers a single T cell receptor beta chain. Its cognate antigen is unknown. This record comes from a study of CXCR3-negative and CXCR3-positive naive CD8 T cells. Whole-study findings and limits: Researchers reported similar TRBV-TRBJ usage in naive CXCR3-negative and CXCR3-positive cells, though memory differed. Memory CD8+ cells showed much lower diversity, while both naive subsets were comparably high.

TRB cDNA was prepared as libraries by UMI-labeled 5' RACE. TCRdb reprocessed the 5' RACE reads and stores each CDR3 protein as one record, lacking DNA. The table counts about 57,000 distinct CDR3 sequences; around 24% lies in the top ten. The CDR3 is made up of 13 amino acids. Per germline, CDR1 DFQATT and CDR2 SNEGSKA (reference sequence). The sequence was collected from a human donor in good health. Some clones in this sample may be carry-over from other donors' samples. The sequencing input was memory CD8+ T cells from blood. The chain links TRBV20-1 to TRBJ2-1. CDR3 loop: CSARPRSYNEQFF.